Following are 16 T cell receptor beta chains from one sample sequenced in a study of Graves' ophthalmopathy and Graves' hyperthyroidism. The authors amplified TCR beta CDR3 regions, and they did so from RNA transcripts for repertoire sequencing. HTBI primers were employed in first-round RT-PCR, then a second-round multiplex PCR followed. TCRdb re-analysed the multiplex PCR reads in MiXCR, keeping a single row per CDR3 protein. The data contain about 370,000 distinct CDR3 sequences, about a sixth of them seen just once; the ten biggest clones take up roughly 2.4%. The sample taken for sequencing was peripheral blood. The receptors stem from an adult woman with stable Graves' hyperthyroidism.

The sample holds many counts of this clonotype. The rearrangement uses TRBV2 and TRBJ1-3; D unclear. The CDR3 length is 16 residues. V lost 2 bases and J 0 bases, leaving 11 bases between the germline ends. Germline assignment: CDR1 SNHLY and CDR2 FYNNEI. The CDR3, as DNA: TGTGCCAGCAGTGAATTCTCTTCCGGCTCTGGAAACACCATATATTTT. Residues: CASSEFSSGSGNTIYF.

This chain links TRBV12-3 or TRBV12-4 with TRBJ1-2; D is unresolved. The CDR3 sequence is 14 residues long. The germline V and J ends were trimmed by 2 bases and 8 bases, with 15 bases remaining between them. Here the CDR3 DNA reads TGTGCCAGCAGTTTATTGGGCGGGTATGACGGCTACACCTTC. This translates into CASSLLGGYDGYTF.

This clonotype was observed many times. The CDR3 region has the DNA TGTGCCAGCAGTTCTAGGGGTTCCTACGAGCAGTACTTC. It codes for CASSSRGSYEQYF. The chain recombines TRBV7-8 with TRBJ2-7; D is possibly TRBD1 (5 bases). V was trimmed by 6 bases and J by 1 base, leaving 10 bases between them. This CDR3 region has 13 residues. Germline lookup yields CDR1 SGHVS and CDR2 FQNEAQ.

On this clonotype: An end of the junction does not agree with germline; a read error may underlie this. The chain couples TRBV28 to TRBJ1-2, with unresolved D. The germline V gene encodes CDR1 MDHEN and CDR2 SYDVKM. The CDR3 has 15 amino acids. CDR3 coding DNA: TGTGCCAACAGTCCTCAGGACTCGTTATTCTATGGCTACGCCTTC. This codes for CANSPQDSLFYGYAF.

This clonotype was seen ten or more times. The chain combines TRBV28 with TRBJ2-7; TRBD1 matches 7 bases. CDR3 size: 14 residues. With V trimmed by 1 base and J by 2 bases, 2 bases remained unmatched. CDR1 and CDR2 from the germline V gene are MDHEN and SYDVKM. The CDR3 DNA reads as TGTGCCAGCAGTTTATCCGACAGGGCCTACGAGCAGTACTTC. Amino acid sequence: CASSLSDRAYEQYF.

In this sample, this clonotype turned up many times. This rearrangement joins TRBV12-3 or TRBV12-4 to TRBJ2-5; possibly TRBD1 for D (6 bases). The CDR3 spans 17 residues. V was trimmed by 6 bases and J by 2 bases, leaving 22 bases between them. CDR3: CASRGGLGTWEQETQYF. CDR3 coding DNA: TGTGCCAGCAGGGGCGGATTGGGGACATGGGAACAAGAGACCCAGTACTTC.

This clonotype has ten or more counts. The V call is TRBV11-2, the J call TRBJ2-7; 7 bases agree with TRBD1. The CDR3 is made up of 13 amino acids. Germline V gene sequence: CDR1 SGHAT, CDR2 FQNNGV. V lost 3 bases to trimming and J lost 6 bases; unmatched junction nucleotides: 5. The CDR3 sequence: CASSFLDRREQYF. CDR3 nucleotides: TGTGCCAGCAGCTTTTTGGACAGGCGCGAGCAGTACTTC.

This clonotype was seen at least ten times. The chain couples TRBV3-1 to TRBJ2-7; D gene uncertain. CDR1 LGHDT and CDR2 YNNKEL come from the germline V gene (reference sequence). With 1 base removed from V and 5 bases from J, the gap between germline ends came to 9 bases. The CDR3 is 13 amino acids. This CDR3 reads CASSQGAGNEQYF. CDR3 bases: TGTGCCAGCAGCCAAGGCGCTGGAAACGAGCAGTACTTC.

The J gene is TRBJ1-1, the V gene TRBV6-1; D not resolved. Germline V CDR1 and CDR2: MNHNS, SASEGT. Trimming removed 1 base from V and 7 bases from J, with 7 bases in between. The CDR3 is made up of 12 amino acids. In DNA form, the CDR3 reads TGTGCCAGCAGTGAAGGGGCCCTTGAAGCTTTCTTT. As protein: CASSEGALEAFF.

This clonotype was seen a few times. The CDR3 ends on some other residue instead of the conserved phenylalanine or tryptophan, so this is likely a read error. This chain uses TRBV11-3 with TRBJ2-7; tentative D call: TRBD2 (6 bases). Deletions cut 3 bases from V and 3 bases from J, with 15 bases between. This CDR3 has 15 residues. The germline CDR1 and CDR2 sequences are SGHNT and YENEEA. CDR3 bases: TGTGCCAGCAGCTTGGGACTGTACGGGCGCTACGAGCAGTACTCC. Amino acid sequence: CASSLGLYGRYEQYS.

In this sample, this clonotype turned up many times. This sequence joins TRBV24-1 and TRBJ2-6; D gene uncertain. The V gene's germline CDR1 is KGHDR and CDR2 SFDVKD. V shed 4 bases and J shed 2 bases, with 2 bases lying between them. This CDR3 comprises 13 residues. This chain's CDR3 is CATSDPGANVLTF. In DNA form, the CDR3 reads TGTGCCACCAGTGACCCTGGGGCCAACGTCCTGACTTTC.

This clonotype was observed at least ten times. The chain employs TRBV10-2 and TRBJ1-1, with D perhaps TRBD1 (5 bases). From germline, CDR1 is WSHSY and CDR2 SAAADI. The ends were cut back, 1 base at V and 4 bases at J, with 7 bases in the middle. The CDR3 extends over 13 amino acids. CDR3 sequence: CASSEFGGTEAFF. The CDR3 nucleotides are TGCGCCAGCAGTGAGTTCGGGGGCACTGAAGCTTTCTTT.

This chain connects TRBV12-3 or TRBV12-4 to TRBJ1-3, with D perhaps matching TRBD1 (5 bases). V was shortened by 5 bases and J by 4 bases, with 18 bases between the two germline ends. The CDR3 consists of 16 residues. CDR3 sequence: CASSTYPGPKGNTIYF. The CDR3 bases are TGTGCCAGCAGTACATACCCGGGACCCAAGGGAAACACCATATATTTT.

This clonotype was seen repeatedly, ten times or more. V and J are TRBV7-9 and TRBJ2-7, with 8 bases aligning to TRBD2. From germline, CDR1 is SEHNR and CDR2 FQNEAQ (reference sequence). With V trimmed by 5 bases and J by 2 bases, 5 bases remained unmatched. The CDR3 is 14 amino acids. The CDR3 loop is CASSPLAGTYEQYF. DNA of the CDR3: TGTGCCAGCAGCCCCCTAGCGGGTACCTACGAGCAGTACTTC.

V usage is TRBV6-1 and J usage is TRBJ1-2; tentative D call: TRBD1 (6 bases). From germline, CDR1 is MNHNS and CDR2 SASEGT. This CDR3 is built from 15 residues. Deletions cut 0 bases from V and 4 bases from J, with 12 bases between. CDR3 sequence: CASSEAGGGGYGYTF. Written as DNA, the CDR3 is TGTGCCAGCAGTGAAGCCGGGGGGGGCGGCTATGGCTACACCTTC.

Ten or more counts support this clonotype. The chain recombines TRBV7-9 with TRBJ1-2, with D uncertain. Trimming took off 0 bases at V and 5 bases at J, with 4 bases between the two ends. From germline, CDR1 is SEHNR and CDR2 FQNEAQ (reference sequence). The CDR3 is 12 amino acids. CDR3: CASSLAVYGYTF. CDR3 coding DNA: TGTGCCAGCAGCTTAGCAGTTTATGGCTACACCTTC.